These T cell receptor beta chains were read from a single sample in a study of blood T cells in healthy people across ages. Each CDR3 protein is one row after TCRdb ran MiXCR on the 5' RACE reads. This table holds about 800,000 distinct CDR3 sequences, over 45% found once. The sequenced material came from blood. The receptors were sampled from a man aged 30-40 years in good health. Both conserved end residues are part of each CDR3. The D gene is left open where the match is weak. Size tells how often a clone was seen (once, few, many) or the class of an expanded clone, and some rows leave it out.

clone_size j_call v_call cdr3_length d_call cdr3_nt cdr3_aa
many TRBJ2-3 TRBV28 15 TRBD1 TGTGCCAGCAGTCGACCGGGACAGGGAACAGATACGCAGTATTTT CASSRPGQGTDTQYF
few TRBJ1-2 TRBV12-3/TRBV12-4 14 . TGTGCCAGCAGTTTAGCGCTAACAGCTTATGGCTACACCTTC CASSLALTAYGYTF
few TRBJ2-1 TRBV15 14 . TGTGCCACCAGCAGAGATCGACCTATCAATGAGCAGTTCTTC CATSRDRPINEQFF
few TRBJ2-7 TRBV4-2 15 TRBD1 TGTGCCAGCAGCCAAGGGACAGGGTATACCTACGAGCAGTACTTC CASSQGTGYTYEQYF
. TRBJ2-1 TRBV28 10 . TGTGCCAGCAAGGGCAATGAGCAGTTCTTC CASKGNEQFF
. TRBJ2-7 TRBV2 14 . TGTGCCACCACCGGGACAAGGCCTTCCTACGAGCAGTACTTC CATTGTRPSYEQYF
few TRBJ1-4 TRBV25-1 14 . TGTGCCAGCAGCACCACCCGGCTGAATGAAAAACTGTTTTTT CASSTTRLNEKLFF
. TRBJ1-6 TRBV7-2 14 . TGTGCCAGCAGCTTAGCGCGGGGACCCAAGGTCCTCCACTTT CASSLARGPKVLHF
. TRBJ2-7 TRBV5-6 13 . TGTGCCAGCAGCGCAGGAACACCAGGGTTGCAGTACTTC CASSAGTPGLQYF
many TRBJ2-5 TRBV12-3/TRBV12-4 14 TRBD2 TGTGCCAGCAGCTTAGCGGGGGGCCAAGAGACCCAGTACTTC CASSLAGGQETQYF
. TRBJ2-1 TRBV29-1 17 TRBD2 TGCAGCGCCCGAAGGGGTAGCGGGAGACAGCAAAACAATGAGCGGTTCTTC CSARRGSGRQQNNERFF
. TRBJ2-7 TRBV7-9 13 . TGTGCCAGCAGCTTAGAACAGGGACACGAGCAGTACTTC CASSLEQGHEQYF
. TRBJ2-7 TRBV7-2 16 TRBD2 TGTGCCGGCAGCTTAGTTCCAAGCGGGGGGCACAATGAGCAGTACTTC CAGSLVPSGGHNEQYF
. TRBJ1-2 TRBV18 16 . . CASSPSTDTQYFGYTF
. TRBJ2-5 TRBV7-8 13 . TGTGCCAGCAGCGACGGGACCAGAGAGACCCAGTACTTC CASSDGTRETQYF
. TRBJ1-4 TRBV7-9 15 . TGTGCCAGCAGCCAATTCAGTGCAACTAATGAAAAACTGTTTTTT CASSQFSATNEKLFF
. TRBJ1-1 TRBV6-5 13 . TGTGCCAGCAGTTACTCGATTTCCGCCGAAGCTTTCTTT CASSYSISAEAFF
. TRBJ2-1 TRBV2 15 . TGTGCCAGCAGTGGAGGGAGCCAGGTTGGGGATGAGCAGTTCTTC CASSGGSQVGDEQFF
once TRBJ1-5 TRBV12-3/TRBV12-4 13 . TGTGCCAGCAGTTTACATCAAAATCAGCCCCAGCATTTT CASSLHQNQPQHF
. TRBJ1-2 TRBV2 16 TRBD1 TGTGCCAGCAGCGAAAACCGGGACAGGGGGAAAAACGGCTACACCTTC CASSENRDRGKNGYTF
. TRBJ2-7 TRBV10-3 15 TRBD1 TGTGCCATCAGCCTCCGGGACAGGAGCTCCTACGAGCAGTACTTC CAISLRDRSSYEQYF
. TRBJ2-2 TRBV5-1 14 . TGCGCCAGCAGCTTTGGCGGCCCCACCGGGGAGCTGTTTTTT CASSFGGPTGELFF
. TRBJ2-5 TRBV24-1 14 TRBD1 TGCACTACACTACGGGACAGTTCATGTGAGACCCAGTACTTC CTTLRDSSCETQYF
. TRBJ1-2 TRBV6-5 13 . TGTGCCAGCAGTGACGACAGTAACTATGGCTACACCTTC CASSDDSNYGYTF
. TRBJ2-4 TRBV20-1 20 . TGCAGTGCTAGTATCAGGGGCCAGGTCGCCGATGGACTAGCCAAAAACATTCAGTACTTC CSASIRGQVADGLAKNIQYF
. TRBJ2-7 TRBV29-1 14 TRBD2 TGCAACGGACTTAGCGGGAGTCCTGAATACGAGCAGTACTTC CNGLSGSPEYEQYF
. TRBJ2-1 TRBV6-1 13 . TGTGCCAGCTCCCAGAGTGGGGGGCTTGAGCAGTTCTTC CASSQSGGLEQFF
. TRBJ1-2 TRBV20-1 13 . TGCAGTGCTAAAGACACGAACCTTTATGGCTACACCTTC CSAKDTNLYGYTF
. TRBJ2-7 TRBV14 15 . TGTGCCAGCAGCCAAGGGGCCGCGGAGATCTACGAGCAGTACTTC CASSQGAAEIYEQYF
. TRBJ1-4 TRBV6-6 14 . TGTGCCAGCAGTTACGGCGGGGGGAATGAAAAACTGTTTTTT CASSYGGGNEKLFF
few TRBJ2-5 TRBV10-3 15 TRBD1 TGTGCCATCAGTGACCGATCGGACAGGGGAGAGACCCAGTACTTC CAISDRSDRGETQYF